This T cell receptor beta chain was recovered during a study of PD-1 blockade in classical Hodgkin lymphoma. Study conclusions and caveats: The CD4+ diversity rise by C4D1 was clearest in complete responders. Newly diagnosed patients had diversity similar to the baseline diversity of complete responders. Lower baseline TCR diversity was reported for newly diagnosed patients than for healthy donors. Later analyses included only patients treated at least 1 year post-ASCT.

This clone was seen a few times. Its antigen is not identified. V was shortened by 2 bases and J by 1 base, with 7 bases between the two germline ends. In germline, CDR1 is SGHTA, CDR2 FQGTGA. The CDR3 is 14 amino acids. There was relapse after autologous stem cell transplantation in every patient, and there was variation in brentuximab vedotin exposure. Only in-frame clones appear in the TCRdb table, and some are missing; sequencing was by immunoSEQ multiplex PCR. The repertoire consists of around 25,000 clones, with roughly 62% occurring once and the leading ten covering about an eighth. The clonotype comes from a human donor with classical Hodgkin lymphoma. The source was peripheral blood mononuclear cells (PBMCs), collected before the second cycle of nivolumab. The chain has TRBV7-3 and TRBJ2-3, with D perhaps given as TRBD1 or TRBD2 (5 bases each). CDR3 amino acids: CASSLGDRTDTQYF. The CDR3 DNA is TGTGCCAGCAGCTTAGGGGACCGCACAGATACGCAGTATTTT.